The 18 T cell receptor beta chains given below trace back to one sample, sequenced in a study of blood T cell repertoires in COVID-19. Sequencing used immunoSEQ multiplex PCR; TCRdb keeps in-frame clones, though not all of them. The sample shows fewer than 30,000 clones, about 85% of them seen only once. The sequenced material came from peripheral blood. The receptors derive from a human donor in a cohort sampled during active COVID-19.

The V call is TRBV7-6, the J call TRBJ2-3; the match to TRBD2 covers 7 bases. Trimming cost V 5 bases and J 2 bases; bases outside gene matches: 7. Looked up from germline, CDR1 is SGHVS and CDR2 is FNYEAQ. The CDR3 covers 15 residues. The CDR3 DNA is TGTGCCAGCAGCCGCTCTAGCGGTTACACAGATACGCAGTATTTT. Translation gives CASSRSSGYTDTQYF.

This clone was counted once. This CDR3 is CATSIARGWDNEKLFF. The CDR3 nucleotides are TGTGCCACCAGCATAGCCAGGGGGTGGGATAATGAAAAACTGTTTTTT. The chain has TRBV15 and TRBJ1-4, with 7 bases identical to TRBD1. This CDR3 is built from 16 residues. J was trimmed by 4 bases and V by 4 bases; bases with no gene match: 9. The germline gives CDR1 LNHNV, CDR2 YYDKDF (reference sequence).

The rearrangement joins TRBV19 to TRBJ2-1, with D possibly TRBD2 on 5 matching bases. V dropped 1 base and J dropped 6 bases, with 13 bases sitting between them. Germline V lookup: CDR1 LNHDA, CDR2 SQIVND (reference sequence). The CDR3 consists of 15 residues. The CDR3 DNA reads as TGTGCCAGTAGTATAGTTAATAGCGATATCAATGAGCAGTTCTTC. Protein: CASSIVNSDINEQFF.

The chain carries TRBV5-1 and TRBJ2-3; 8 bases are a match to TRBD1. Trimming cost V 3 bases and J 2 bases; bases outside gene matches: 5. Germline loops: CDR1 SGHRS, CDR2 YFSETQ. The CDR3 runs 15 residues. The CDR3 spells CASSSRDRSTDTQYF. The CDR3 coding sequence is TGCGCCAGCAGCTCCCGGGACAGGTCCACAGATACGCAGTATTTT. The full variable domain, its missing parts supplied by reference TRBV5-1 and TRBJ2-3, is KAGVTQTPRYLIKTRGQQVTLSCSPISGHRSVSWYQQTPGQGLQFLFEYFSETQRNKGNFPGRFSGRQFSNSRSEMNVSTLELGDSALYLCASSSRDRSTDTQYFGPGTRLTVL.

This clone has just one count. The rearrangement joins TRBV28 to TRBJ2-3; D uncertain. The CDR3 has 11 amino acids. V lost 5 bases and J 5 bases, leaving 5 bases between the germline ends. The germline CDR1 and CDR2 sequences are MDHEN and SYDVKM. For the CDR3, the DNA is TGTGCCAGCAGTAAGAGAGATACGCAGTATTTT. This gives the protein CASSKRDTQYF.

J is TRBJ1-2 and V is TRBV7-3; tentative D call: TRBD1 (6 bases). This CDR3 has 16 amino acids. From germline, CDR1 is SGHTA and CDR2 FQGTGA. V was pared by 5 bases and J by 6 bases, with 22 bases between. This chain's CDR3 is CASSRTGGPKGDGYTF. The CDR3 coding sequence is TGTGCCAGCAGCCGCACTGGAGGTCCCAAGGGGGATGGCTACACCTTC. Supplemented by reference TRBV7-3 and TRBJ1-2, the full variable domain reads GAGVSQTPSNKVTEKGKYVELRCDPISGHTALYWYRQSLGQGPEFLIYFQGTGAADDSGLPNDRFFAVRPEGSVSTLKIQRTERGDSAVYLCASSRTGGPKGDGYTFGSGTRLTVV.

The chain couples TRBV5-1 to TRBJ1-1; possibly TRBD1 for D (5 bases). The ends were cut back, 0 bases at V and 1 base at J, with 7 bases in the middle. This CDR3 is 14 amino acids long. Per germline, CDR1 SGHRS and CDR2 YFSETQ. Written as DNA, the CDR3 is TGCGCCAGCAGCTTGGCAGGACAGAACACTGAAGCTTTCTTT. Translation: CASSLAGQNTEAFF. Together with reference TRBV5-1 and TRBJ1-1, the CDR3 gives the full variable domain: KAGVTQTPRYLIKTRGQQVTLSCSPISGHRSVSWYQQTPGQGLQFLFEYFSETQRNKGNFPGRFSGRQFSNSRSEMNVSTLELGDSALYLCASSLAGQNTEAFFGQGTRLTVV.

V usage is TRBV4-2 and J usage is TRBJ2-3, with 8 bases aligning to TRBD1. V lost 1 base, J lost 2 bases, and 2 bases stayed unmatched. Germline V gene data show CDR1 as LGHNA and CDR2 as YNFKEQ. The CDR3 covers 15 residues. CDR3 loop: CASSQGQGPTDTQYF. In DNA form, the CDR3 reads TGTGCCAGCAGCCAAGGACAGGGGCCCACAGATACGCAGTATTTT.

The gene calls are TRBV30 and TRBJ2-1; 9 bases agree with TRBD1. Trimming cost V 8 bases and J 4 bases; bases outside gene matches: 3. This CDR3 spans 12 amino acids. The germline V gene encodes CDR1 GTSNPN and CDR2 SVGIG (reference sequence). This CDR3 reads CARDREYNEQFF. The CDR3 coding sequence is TGTGCCCGGGACAGGGAATACAATGAGCAGTTCTTC.

The chain joins TRBV14 to TRBJ2-7; a possible D gene is TRBD2 (6 bases). CDR3 length: 12 amino acids. Germline CDR1 is SGHDN and CDR2 is FVKESK. The V gene lost 4 bases and the J gene lost 10 bases, with 14 bases spanning the gap. CDR3 in amino acids: CASSRPGEPQYF. The DNA of the CDR3 is TGTGCCAGCAGCCGCCCGGGAGAGCCCCAGTACTTC.

This rearrangement joins TRBV7-9 to TRBJ1-2, with TRBD1 matching over 8 bases. Germline CDR1 SEHNR, CDR2 FQNEAQ (reference sequence). V dropped 3 bases and J dropped 9; count of bases not matched to a gene: 9. This CDR3 is built from 14 residues. The CDR3 DNA follows: TGTGCCAGCAGCTTGACGACAGGGGTTGTTAGCTACACCTTC. Translating gives CASSLTTGVVSYTF.

This clone was seen just once. J is TRBJ1-2 and V is TRBV5-1, with 10 nucleotides matching TRBD1. The CDR3 spans 14 residues. J lost 6 bases, V lost 4 bases, and 6 bases had no gene match. Germline V CDR1 and CDR2: SGHRS, YFSETQ. For the CDR3, the DNA is TGCGCCAGCAGCCCCCGGACAGGGGGAAATGGCTACACCTTC. Its translation: CASSPRTGGNGYTF.

The chain links TRBV4-1 to TRBJ2-3; 14 bases agree with TRBD2. The germline V gene has CDR1 MGHRA and CDR2 YSYEKL. Trimming took 5 bases from V and 2 from J; bases not matched to a gene: 6. The CDR3 consists of 17 residues. The CDR3 DNA reads TGCGCCAGCAGCTCCCGGACTAGCGGGGGGTCCACAGATACGCAGTATTTT. The encoded protein is CASSSRTSGGSTDTQYF.

The chain joins TRBV2 to TRBJ2-7; no definite D call. The CDR3 length is 14 residues. The germline V gene encodes CDR1 SNHLY and CDR2 FYNNEI. V was cut by 7 bases and J by 0 bases, with 13 bases left in between. The CDR3 loop is CASIESVSSYEQYF. For the CDR3, the DNA is TGTGCCAGCATCGAGTCGGTGAGCTCCTACGAGCAGTACTTC.

This chain connects TRBV19 to TRBJ1-5; D unresolved. The CDR3 sequence is 15 residues long. V was clipped by 4 bases and J by 2 bases, with 12 bases between them. The V gene's germline CDR1 is LNHDA and CDR2 SQIVND (reference sequence). CDR3 protein: CASSTAGDGNQPQHF. The CDR3 DNA sequence: TGTGCCAGTAGTACAGCGGGAGATGGCAATCAGCCCCAGCATTTT.

This chain joins TRBV7-2 and TRBJ1-5; 9 bases line up with TRBD1. Losses at the gene ends were 5 bases for V and 8 bases for J; bases not matched to a gene: 7. Germline V gene data show CDR1 as SGHTA and CDR2 as FQGNSA. The length of the CDR3 is 14 residues. CDR3 DNA: TGTGCCAGCAGCAATAACAGGGGGCGCGAGCCCCAGCATTTT. This codes for CASSNNRGREPQHF.

This chain links TRBV4-1 with TRBJ2-5, with 10 bases fitting TRBD2. V trimming: 7 bases; J trimming: 5 bases; junction bases outside the gene matches: 16. The CDR3 loop spans 17 amino acids. Germline V CDR1 and CDR2: MGHRA, YSYEKL. The CDR3 loop reads CASKSGGDLDYFETQYF. CDR3 in DNA: TGCGCCAGCAAGAGCGGGGGGGACTTGGATTATTTTGAGACCCAGTACTTC.

The V gene is TRBV6-6, the J gene TRBJ2-1; D call uncertain. The germline V gene encodes CDR1 MNHNY and CDR2 SVGAGI (reference sequence). Trimming left V 0 bases short and J 3 bases short, with 3 bases between. The CDR3 contains 13 residues. CDR3 DNA: TGTGCCAGCAGTTACTCCTTCTACAATGAGCAGTTCTTC. This translates into CASSYSFYNEQFF.